Listed below are T cell receptor beta chains from one sample, sequenced in a study of T cell changes during pregnancy in multiple sclerosis. Libraries were prepared by immunoSEQ multiplex PCR; TCRdb keeps only in-frame clonotypes and omits some of them. The sample has about 120,000 clones, 85% to 95% seen once; the top ten hold roughly 6.2%. Sequencing used peripheral blood, obtained before pregnancy. Receptor source: a female donor with multiple sclerosis, enrolled in a pregnancy study. Each CDR3 is given with its conserved first and last residue. Each record gives: clone size, D gene, J gene, V gene, CDR3 DNA, CDR3 protein. The D gene is left open where the match is weak. Expanded clones are given a class, and other clones once, few, many or no size at all.

clone_size: NA
d_call: TRBD1
j_call: TRBJ2-2
v_call: TRBV9
cdr3_nt: TGTGCCAGCAGCACTCGGACAGGGGGGAACACCGGGGAGCTGTTTTTT
cdr3_aa: CASSTRTGGNTGELFF

clone_size: NA
d_call: TRBD1
j_call: TRBJ1-2
v_call: TRBV30
cdr3_nt: TGTGCCTGGAGTGTAGGGGGCGCTTGGGGCTACACCTTC
cdr3_aa: CAWSVGGAWGYTF

clone_size: NA
d_call: TRBD2
j_call: TRBJ2-1
v_call: TRBV7-9
cdr3_nt: TGTGCCAGCAGCTTCGGGACTAGCCCCGACAATGAGCAGTTCTTC
cdr3_aa: CASSFGTSPDNEQFF

clone_size: NA
d_call: TRBD1
j_call: TRBJ1-1
v_call: TRBV7-9
cdr3_nt: TGTGCCAGCCACATTAACAGGGGAGTCACTGAAGCTTTCTTT
cdr3_aa: CASHINRGVTEAFF

clone_size: NA
d_call: TRBD1
j_call: TRBJ1-1
v_call: TRBV7-9
cdr3_nt: TGTGCCAGCAGCCCAAGTCCCGGGACAGGATTGAACACTGAAGCTTTCTTT
cdr3_aa: CASSPSPGTGLNTEAFF

clone_size: NA
d_call: NA
j_call: TRBJ1-5
v_call: TRBV6-5
cdr3_nt: TGTGCCAGCAGGAGCCAAGGGGGGGGCAATCAGCCCCAGCATTTT
cdr3_aa: CASRSQGGGNQPQHF

clone_size: NA
d_call: TRBD1
j_call: TRBJ1-5
v_call: TRBV11-2
cdr3_nt: TGTGCCAGCAGCTTAGAGGCAGGGGGGAATCAGCCCCAGCATTTT
cdr3_aa: CASSLEAGGNQPQHF

clone_size: NA
d_call: TRBD1
j_call: TRBJ2-2
v_call: TRBV5-4
cdr3_nt: TGTGCCAGCAGAGCTGACAGGGTACCCGGGGAGCTGTTTTTT
cdr3_aa: CASRADRVPGELFF

clone_size: NA
d_call: NA
j_call: TRBJ2-7
v_call: TRBV6-1
cdr3_nt: TGTGCCAGCAGTGGTCACTACGAGCAGTACTTC
cdr3_aa: CASSGHYEQYF

clone_size: few
d_call: TRBD2
j_call: TRBJ2-4
v_call: TRBV9
cdr3_nt: TGTGCCAGCAGCGCCCCTTCCCCCTTTGGGGGGGAAAACATTCAGTACTTC
cdr3_aa: CASSAPSPFGGENIQYF

clone_size: NA
d_call: NA
j_call: TRBJ1-3
v_call: TRBV19
cdr3_nt: TGTGCCAGTAGTACCTACCGACAGGCCGACTCTGGAAACACCATATATTTT
cdr3_aa: CASSTYRQADSGNTIYF

clone_size: NA
d_call: NA
j_call: TRBJ1-2
v_call: TRBV28
cdr3_nt: TGTGCCAGCAGCCCCTCTTTGGCAAACTATGGCTACACCTTC
cdr3_aa: CASSPSLANYGYTF

clone_size: NA
d_call: NA
j_call: TRBJ2-3
v_call: TRBV29-1
cdr3_nt: TGCAGCGTCGCACTTGGCACAGATACGCAGTATTTT
cdr3_aa: CSVALGTDTQYF

clone_size: NA
d_call: NA
j_call: TRBJ1-5
v_call: TRBV5-1
cdr3_nt: TGCGCCAGCAGCCCGTGGGGAGACAGCAATCAGCCCCAGCATTTT
cdr3_aa: CASSPWGDSNQPQHF

clone_size: NA
d_call: NA
j_call: TRBJ1-4
v_call: TRBV14
cdr3_nt: TGTGCCAGCAGCCAAACCCCCGGGATCCTGTTTTTT
cdr3_aa: CASSQTPGILFF

clone_size: NA
d_call: NA
j_call: TRBJ2-3
v_call: TRBV30
cdr3_nt: TGTGCCTGGAGTGCGGGGGCAGATACGCAGTATTTT
cdr3_aa: CAWSAGADTQYF

clone_size: NA
d_call: TRBD1
j_call: TRBJ1-6
v_call: TRBV19
cdr3_nt: TGTGCCAGTAGTCTGTCCGGGACAGGGGGTAATTCACCCCTCCACTTT
cdr3_aa: CASSLSGTGGNSPLHF

clone_size: NA
d_call: NA
j_call: TRBJ2-7
v_call: TRBV29-1
cdr3_nt: TGCAGCGTTAAATCAGACTCCTACGAGCAGTACTTC
cdr3_aa: CSVKSDSYEQYF

clone_size: NA
d_call: NA
j_call: TRBJ1-6
v_call: TRBV5-1
cdr3_nt: TGCGCCAGCAGCGGAAGTGGGGAGAGAGATTCACCCCTCCACTTT
cdr3_aa: CASSGSGERDSPLHF

clone_size: NA
d_call: TRBD2
j_call: TRBJ2-1
v_call: TRBV2
cdr3_nt: TGTGCCAGCAGTGATCTAGCGGGGGGGCCCGAGGGGAATGAGCAGTTCTTC
cdr3_aa: CASSDLAGGPEGNEQFF

clone_size: NA
d_call: TRBD1
j_call: TRBJ2-1
v_call: TRBV7-3
cdr3_nt: TGTGCCAGCAGCCTTGACAGGGGCCCCTACAATGAGCAGTTCTTC
cdr3_aa: CASSLDRGPYNEQFF

clone_size: few
d_call: NA
j_call: TRBJ1-2
v_call: TRBV2
cdr3_nt: TGTGCCAGAAAGCCAGGGGTTGGTGGCTACACCTTC
cdr3_aa: CARKPGVGGYTF

clone_size: NA
d_call: NA
j_call: TRBJ1-2
v_call: TRBV10-3
cdr3_nt: TGTGCCATCAGTGGTCGTTCTAACTATGGCTACACCTTC
cdr3_aa: CAISGRSNYGYTF

clone_size: NA
d_call: NA
j_call: TRBJ2-7
v_call: TRBV2
cdr3_nt: TGTGCCAGCAGTACTCGGGGACACCCCTCCTACGAGCAGTACTTC
cdr3_aa: CASSTRGHPSYEQYF

clone_size: NA
d_call: TRBD2
j_call: TRBJ2-7
v_call: TRBV4-2
cdr3_nt: TGTGCCAGCAGCCAAGTGCTAGCGGGGGGCCAACTCTTCTCCTACGAGCAGTACTTC
cdr3_aa: CASSQVLAGGQLFSYEQYF

clone_size: NA
d_call: NA
j_call: TRBJ2-2
v_call: TRBV11-3
cdr3_nt: TGTGCCAGCAGCTTAGTCGGAGGGGTCACCGGGGAGCTGTTTTTT
cdr3_aa: CASSLVGGVTGELFF

clone_size: NA
d_call: NA
j_call: TRBJ2-2
v_call: TRBV7-3
cdr3_nt: TGTGCCAGCAGCCCCGGACTGGGCACCGGGGAGCTGTTTTTT
cdr3_aa: CASSPGLGTGELFF

clone_size: NA
d_call: TRBD1
j_call: TRBJ1-5
v_call: TRBV2
cdr3_nt: TGTGCCAGCAGGACAGGGGGCTCGGTCAATCAGCCCCAGCATTTT
cdr3_aa: CASRTGGSVNQPQHF

clone_size: NA
d_call: TRBD1
j_call: TRBJ1-1
v_call: TRBV6-5
cdr3_nt: TGTGCCAGCAGTTTTGACAGGGTTGGGAACTCTGAAGCTTTCTTT
cdr3_aa: CASSFDRVGNSEAFF

clone_size: once
d_call: TRBD2
j_call: TRBJ2-3
v_call: TRBV11-1
cdr3_nt: TGTGCCAGCAGCACCGGGGTTGCGGGAGGGGCCACAGATACGCAGTATTTT
cdr3_aa: CASSTGVAGGATDTQYF

clone_size: NA
d_call: TRBD1
j_call: TRBJ1-2
v_call: TRBV6-1
cdr3_nt: TGTGCCAGCAGTGGCCCCGGGACAGTCCTATATGGCTACACCTTC
cdr3_aa: CASSGPGTVLYGYTF

clone_size: NA
d_call: NA
j_call: TRBJ2-2
v_call: TRBV21-1
cdr3_nt: TGTGCCAGCAGCAATGGCGGGGGGACCGGGGAGCTGTTTTTT
cdr3_aa: CASSNGGGTGELFF

clone_size: NA
d_call: NA
j_call: TRBJ1-1
v_call: TRBV28
cdr3_nt: TGTGCCAGCAGTTTGACGACAGATAACACTGAAGCTTTCTTT
cdr3_aa: CASSLTTDNTEAFF

clone_size: NA
d_call: NA
j_call: TRBJ2-1
v_call: TRBV10-3
cdr3_nt: TGTGCCATCAGTGAAGGGCTAGGGGTTGGAAAGGAGCAGTTCTTC
cdr3_aa: CAISEGLGVGKEQFF

clone_size: few
d_call: NA
j_call: TRBJ1-5
v_call: TRBV2
cdr3_nt: TGTGCCAGCAGCGGCAGGGGCCCCAATCAGCCCCAGCATTTT
cdr3_aa: CASSGRGPNQPQHF

clone_size: NA
d_call: TRBD2
j_call: TRBJ2-1
v_call: TRBV19
cdr3_nt: TGTGCCAGTAGTCCGGGACTAGCGGGGAAGTCGACCTACAATGAGCAGTTCTTC
cdr3_aa: CASSPGLAGKSTYNEQFF

clone_size: NA
d_call: NA
j_call: TRBJ1-2
v_call: TRBV5-1
cdr3_nt: TGCGCCAGCAGCTCCGCCTCGGGGGGAGACTATGGCTACACCTTC
cdr3_aa: CASSSASGGDYGYTF

clone_size: NA
d_call: TRBD2
j_call: TRBJ2-7
v_call: TRBV15
cdr3_nt: TGTGCCACCAGAGCTAGCGGGAGCGAATACGCCGACTACGAGCAGTACTTC
cdr3_aa: CATRASGSEYADYEQYF

clone_size: NA
d_call: NA
j_call: TRBJ1-2
v_call: TRBV19
cdr3_nt: TGTGCCAGTAGTATGACACTGTTAGCTAACTATGGCTACACCTTC
cdr3_aa: CASSMTLLANYGYTF

clone_size: NA
d_call: TRBD2
j_call: TRBJ2-1
v_call: TRBV10-3
cdr3_nt: TGTGCCATCAGTTTGAATCCGGGACTAGCGGGAGGGGGCCGGGACAATGAGCAGTTCTTC
cdr3_aa: CAISLNPGLAGGGRDNEQFF

clone_size: NA
d_call: TRBD1
j_call: TRBJ1-5
v_call: TRBV4-1
cdr3_nt: TGCGCCAGCAGCCCCGGACAGGGTTGGGAGCCCCAGCATTTT
cdr3_aa: CASSPGQGWEPQHF

clone_size: NA
d_call: NA
j_call: TRBJ1-3
v_call: TRBV27
cdr3_nt: TGTGCCAGCAGTTTTAATTACCCCTCTGGCAGGCTCTCTGGAAACACCATATATTTT
cdr3_aa: CASSFNYPSGRLSGNTIYF

clone_size: NA
d_call: NA
j_call: TRBJ1-5
v_call: TRBV19
cdr3_nt: TGTGCCAGTAGTAGGGCCGAAGCAGGGGCGGAGCCCCAGCATTTT
cdr3_aa: CASSRAEAGAEPQHF

clone_size: NA
d_call: NA
j_call: TRBJ2-5
v_call: TRBV5-6
cdr3_nt: TGTGTCAGCAGCTTGTCTGGACTTGGGGAGACCCAGTACTTC
cdr3_aa: CVSSLSGLGETQYF

clone_size: NA
d_call: NA
j_call: TRBJ2-1
v_call: TRBV15
cdr3_nt: TGTGCCACCAGCAGAGGCCCAGGGGATTACAATGAGCAGTTCTTC
cdr3_aa: CATSRGPGDYNEQFF

clone_size: NA
d_call: TRBD1
j_call: TRBJ1-2
v_call: TRBV5-1
cdr3_nt: TGCGCCAGCAGCCCGGGGACAGGGAGCTATGGCTACACCTTC
cdr3_aa: CASSPGTGSYGYTF

clone_size: NA
d_call: NA
j_call: TRBJ2-3
v_call: TRBV15
cdr3_nt: TGTGCCACCAGAAGACCGGGACTGGTAACAGATACGCAGTATTTT
cdr3_aa: CATRRPGLVTDTQYF

clone_size: few
d_call: NA
j_call: TRBJ1-2
v_call: TRBV6-5
cdr3_nt: TGTGCCAGCAGCTCCGGACATGGTAGTGGCTACACCTTC
cdr3_aa: CASSSGHGSGYTF

clone_size: NA
d_call: NA
j_call: TRBJ2-1
v_call: TRBV19
cdr3_nt: TGTGCCAGTAGTCTAAACCTAATCCCCTACAATGAGCAGTTCTTC
cdr3_aa: CASSLNLIPYNEQFF

clone_size: NA
d_call: TRBD1
j_call: TRBJ1-2
v_call: TRBV5-4
cdr3_nt: TGTGCCAGCAGCTTGGGCCGGACAGGGGCCGGAGGAAACTATGGCTACACCTTC
cdr3_aa: CASSLGRTGAGGNYGYTF

clone_size: NA
d_call: TRBD1
j_call: TRBJ1-2
v_call: TRBV27
cdr3_nt: TGTGCCAGCAGCCGCGGACAGGGGTCCAACTATGGCTACACCTTC
cdr3_aa: CASSRGQGSNYGYTF

clone_size: once
d_call: TRBD2
j_call: TRBJ2-5
v_call: TRBV11-2
cdr3_nt: TGTGCCAGCAGCTCGGGACTAGCGGGGGCCTTCCAAGAGACCCAGTACTTC
cdr3_aa: CASSSGLAGAFQETQYF

clone_size: NA
d_call: TRBD1
j_call: TRBJ1-3
v_call: TRBV7-9
cdr3_nt: TGTGCCAGCAGCTCCGGGACAGTCTCTGGAAACACCATATATTTT
cdr3_aa: CASSSGTVSGNTIYF